Shown below are 16 T cell receptor gamma chains from a single sample sequenced in a study of gamma-delta chains in newborns, infants, children. TCRdb re-called the reads with CATT. The table records around 1,200 gamma-chain clones, over 50% of them present only once. The material sequenced was blood. All receptors come from a child who was a newborn, infant or young child, either healthy, febrile or measles-vaccinated (not recorded which).

On this clone itself: This sequence may be a read error, since a much larger clone differs from it by one base. CDR3 nucleotides: TGTGCCACCGGGGATCTTCAGGAGAAACTCTTT. It specifies CATGDLQEKLF. The rearrangement uses TRGV4 and TRGJ1 or TRGJ2. TCRdb does not report a J gene; here it was assigned by matching the DNA to germline references. The CDR3 is 11 residues long. Germline CDR1 is EGSTGY and CDR2 is YDSYTSSV.

V gene TRGV2 combines with J gene TRGJ1 or TRGJ2. As TCRdb names no J gene, one was assigned here on the basis of a DNA match to germline. Germline V lookup: CDR1 EGSNGY, CDR2 YDSYNSKV. The V gene end was trimmed by 1 base and the J gene end by 3 bases; junction bases not matched to a gene: 9. CDR3 size: 15 residues. Here the CDR3 DNA reads TGTGCCACCTGGGACGGATCCATCTTTTATTATAAGAAACTCTTT. Its protein is CATWDGSIFYYKKLF.

The chain couples TRGV3 to TRGJP2. As TCRdb names no J gene, one was assigned here on the basis of a DNA match to germline. V trimming: 4 bases; J trimming: 3 bases; junction bases outside the gene matches: 5. CDR1 and CDR2 from the germline V gene are VTNTFY and YDVSTARD (reference sequence). This CDR3 has 14 amino acids. CDR3 amino acids: CATWERGSDWIKTF. In DNA form, the CDR3 reads TGTGCCACCTGGGAGAGGGGTAGTGATTGGATCAAGACGTTT.

Points on this clone: This may come from a read error, since a much larger clone is one base off. The chain couples TRGV2 to TRGJ1 or TRGJ2. Since TCRdb gives no J gene, matching the DNA to germline was used here to assign it. Germline-derived CDR1 and CDR2 are EGSNGY and YDSYNSKV. The V segment lost 0 bases and the J segment 5 bases; nucleotides outside the gene matches: 10. This CDR3 spans 15 amino acids. CDR3 protein: CATWDGPGTDYKKLF. The CDR3 bases are TGTGCCACCTGGGACGGGCCCGGTACTGATTATAAGAAACTCTTT.

Regarding this clone: This could be a read error, since a much larger clone is one nucleotide away. This chain joins TRGV4 and TRGJ1 or TRGJ2. CDR1 EGSTGY and CDR2 YDSYTSSV come from the germline V gene. The length of the CDR3 is 12 residues. The J segment lost 2 bases and the V segment lost 5 bases, leaving 3 bases of the junction unmatched. The CDR3 protein is CATWAHYYKKLF. DNA of the CDR3: TGTGCCACCTGGGCCCATTATTATAAGAAACTCTTT.

A word on this clone: A much bigger clone sits one base away, suggesting this may be a read error. The CDR3 here is CATWGRRRSYKKLF. CDR3 bases: TGTGCCACCTGGGGCAGGCGTCGGTCTTATAAGAAACTCTTT. The gene calls are TRGV3 and TRGJ1 or TRGJ2. TCRdb carries no J gene annotation; the J gene was assigned here by matching the DNA with germline. Germline assignment: CDR1 VTNTFY and CDR2 YDVSTARD (reference sequence). The CDR3 has 14 amino acids.

Concerning this clone itself: Its ends do not fully match the called genes, so a read error is possible. J is TRGJ1 or TRGJ2 and V is TRGV4. No J gene was available from TCRdb, and it was assigned here by a germline match of the DNA. The germline V gene has CDR1 EGSTGY and CDR2 YDSYTSSV. The CDR3 is made up of 14 amino acids. The CDR3 coding sequence is TGTGCCACCTGGGATTTTTCTCCTTATCATAAGAAACTCTTT. It is translated as CATWDFSPYHKKLF.

As regards this clone: A much larger clone lies a single base off, so this may be a read error. This chain joins TRGV2 and TRGJ1 or TRGJ2. TCRdb supplies no J gene; here it was assigned by aligning the nucleotide sequence to germline. The length of the CDR3 is 12 residues. From germline, CDR1 is EGSNGY and CDR2 YDSYNSKV. CDR3 in amino acids: CATWGGRYKKLF. CDR3 coding DNA: TGTGCCACCTGGGGCGGGCGATATAAGAAACTCTTT.

V is TRGV3 and J is TRGJ1 or TRGJ2. No J gene was available from TCRdb, and it was assigned here by a germline match of the DNA. The J segment lost 3 bases and the V segment lost 0 bases, leaving 8 bases of the junction unmatched. Germline V gene data show CDR1 as VTNTFY and CDR2 as YDVSTARD (reference sequence). The CDR3 loop spans 15 amino acids. The CDR3 loop reads CATWDRPRVYYKKLF. CDR3 DNA sequence: TGTGCCACCTGGGACAGGCCGCGGGTTTATTATAAGAAACTCTTT.

Remarks on this clone: This could be a read error, since a much larger clone is one nucleotide away. The chain combines TRGV4 with TRGJ1 or TRGJ2. The J gene, left out of TCRdb, was set here by checking the DNA against germline. The CDR3 has 13 amino acids. Germline V gene data show CDR1 as EGSTGY and CDR2 as YDSYTSSV. The V gene end was trimmed by 4 bases and the J gene end by 0 bases; junction bases not matched to a gene: 3. CDR3 DNA sequence: TGTGCCACCTGGGAGCGGAATTATTATAAGAAACTCTTT. It codes for CATWERNYYKKLF.

Relative to its sample, this clone is large (0.1 to 1%). The rearrangement joins TRGV4 to TRGJ1 or TRGJ2. TCRdb carries no J gene annotation; the J gene was assigned here by matching the DNA with germline. J was trimmed by 7 bases and V by 5 bases; bases with no gene match: 8. Germline-derived CDR1 and CDR2 are EGSTGY and YDSYTSSV. The CDR3 sequence is 12 residues long. This CDR3 reads CATWASGYKKLF. CDR3 DNA: TGTGCCACCTGGGCTTCGGGGTATAAGAAACTCTTT.

The genes are TRGV3 and TRGJ1 or TRGJ2. Assignment of the J gene here rests on matching the DNA to germline, because TCRdb gives none. V lost 6 bases, J lost 4 bases, and 9 bases stayed unmatched. This CDR3 spans 13 amino acids. Germline V lookup: CDR1 VTNTFY, CDR2 YDVSTARD (reference sequence). The CDR3 spells CATWYAHYYKKLF. The CDR3 bases are TGTGCCACCTGGTACGCACACTATTATAAGAAACTCTTT.

Comments on this clone: The germline gene is not matched at one end of the junction; a read error may be the cause. The genes are TRGV3 and TRGJ1 or TRGJ2. The J gene, absent from TCRdb, was called here by matching the DNA to germline. From germline, CDR1 is VTNTFY and CDR2 YDVSTARD (reference sequence). The CDR3 runs to 12 residues. This CDR3 is CATWYRPRTKLF. The CDR3 DNA sequence: TGTGCCACCTGGTACAGGCCTAGGACGAAACTCTTT.

This clone was recorded a few times. J is TRGJ1 or TRGJ2 and V is TRGV2. Matching the DNA to germline supplied the J gene, which TCRdb does not give. J was trimmed by 1 base and V by 1 base; bases with no gene match: 10. The CDR3 extends over 16 amino acids. The germline gives CDR1 EGSNGY, CDR2 YDSYNSKV. DNA for the CDR3: TGTGCCACCTGGGACGGAACCAACCTTAATTATTATAAGAAACTCTTT. Its protein is CATWDGTNLNYYKKLF.

The CDR3 DNA is TGTGCCACCTGGGACGGGGGTTATTATAAGAAACTCTTT. Protein sequence: CATWDGGYYKKLF. This chain connects TRGV2 to TRGJ1 or TRGJ2. Here the J gene came from matching the DNA to germline, since TCRdb omits it. Germline V gene lookup returns CDR1 EGSNGY and CDR2 YDSYNSKV. The junction had 2 bases not matched to a gene; V was cut back by 0 bases and J by 3 bases. The CDR3 is 13 residues long.

With respect to this clone: A far larger clone is only one base removed, so a read error is likely. No V gene was called, and the J gene is TRGJ1 or TRGJ2. This CDR3 region has 13 residues. CDR3 sequence: CATLDGQGYKKLF. The DNA for the CDR3 is TGTGCCACCTTGGACGGGCAGGGGTATAAGAAACTCTTT.